Included here is one T cell receptor beta chain sequence, with context. Its target is unknown. Germline CDR1 is MNHEY and CDR2 is SVGAGI. This CDR3 comprises 15 residues. With V trimmed by 4 bases and J by 4 bases, 6 bases remained unmatched. This record comes from a study of graft-versus-host responses after intestinal transplantation. Whole-study context: In this cohort, recipients had multivisceral, liver-intestinal, or isolated intestinal transplants.

Findings and limits, study-wide: In recipient marrow, GvH clones were found, and some appeared first in ileum or blood. HvG clone declines early post-transplant were associated with peak circulating GvH levels.

Clones were read by immunoSEQ multiplex PCR, and TCRdb kept only the in-frame ones, dropping some. Seen here are more than 90,000 clones, around 92% observed once, and the top ten hold around 1.2%. The specimen was unstimulated CD8+ T cells sorted from spleen or lymph node cells, collected before transplant. The chain uses TRBV6-5 and TRBJ2-1; 8 nucleotides match TRBD2. The origin of this receptor is a human donor who was the organ donor for an intestinal transplant. In DNA form, the CDR3 reads TGTGCCAGCAGTTTATGGCCTAGCGGGTACAATGAGCAGTTCTTC. Protein product: CASSLWPSGYNEQFF.